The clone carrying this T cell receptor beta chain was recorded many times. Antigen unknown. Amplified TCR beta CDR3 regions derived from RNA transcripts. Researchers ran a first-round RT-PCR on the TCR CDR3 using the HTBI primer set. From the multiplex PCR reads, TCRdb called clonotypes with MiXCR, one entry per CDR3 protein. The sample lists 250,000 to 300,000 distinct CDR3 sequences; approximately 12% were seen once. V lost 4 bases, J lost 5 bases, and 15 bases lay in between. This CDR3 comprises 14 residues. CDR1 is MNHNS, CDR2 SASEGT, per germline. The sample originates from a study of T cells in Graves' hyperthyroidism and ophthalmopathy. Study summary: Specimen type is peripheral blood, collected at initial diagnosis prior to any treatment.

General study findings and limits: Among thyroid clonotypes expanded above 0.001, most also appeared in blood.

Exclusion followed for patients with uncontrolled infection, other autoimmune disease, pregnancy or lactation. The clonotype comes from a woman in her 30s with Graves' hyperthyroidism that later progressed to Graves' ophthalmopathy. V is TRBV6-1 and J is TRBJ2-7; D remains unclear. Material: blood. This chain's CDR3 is CASSARASKDEQYF. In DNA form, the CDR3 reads TGTGCCAGCAGTGCCCGGGCCTCCAAGGACGAGCAGTACTTC.